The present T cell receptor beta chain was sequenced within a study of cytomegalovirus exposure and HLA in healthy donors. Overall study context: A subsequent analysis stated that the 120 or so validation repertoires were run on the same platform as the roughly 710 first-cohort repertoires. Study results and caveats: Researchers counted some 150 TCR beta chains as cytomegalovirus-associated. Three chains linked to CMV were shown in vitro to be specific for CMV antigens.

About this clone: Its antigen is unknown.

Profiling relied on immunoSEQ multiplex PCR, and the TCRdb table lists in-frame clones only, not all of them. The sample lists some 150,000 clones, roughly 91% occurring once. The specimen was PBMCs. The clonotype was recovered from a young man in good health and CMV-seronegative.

The CDR3 protein is CASSYSGGHTGELFF. The DNA of the CDR3 is TGTGCCAGCAGTTACAGCGGGGGGCATACCGGGGAGCTGTTTTTT. This rearrangement joins TRBV6-5 to TRBJ2-2, with 9 bases fitting TRBD2. V was pared by 2 bases and J by 5 bases, with 3 bases of the junction left unmatched. Germline CDR1 is MNHEY and CDR2 is SVGAGI. This CDR3 is 15 amino acids long.